The rows below give T cell receptor beta chains drawn from one sample of a study of blood T cell repertoires in COVID-19. Clones were sequenced by immunoSEQ multiplex PCR, and TCRdb holds only the in-frame ones, with some missing. Found here are some 100,000 clones, roughly nine tenths of them singletons; the top ten hold approximately 7.2%. Sequencing was done on a sample of peripheral blood. All receptors derive from a man aged 70-80 years who had recovered from COVID-19. Both conserved end residues are part of each CDR3.

v_gene: TRBV6-5; CDR3aa: CASRPPAGRNTEAFF
v_gene: TRBV4-1; CDR3aa: CASSQDIGRESSLHF
v_gene: TRBV6-4; CDR3aa: CASSDSAGGLDEQFF
v_gene: TRBV6-1; CDR3aa: CASSDLGREADTQYF
v_gene: TRBV5-1; CDR3aa: CASGVAGGTDTQYF
v_gene: TRBV7-3; CDR3aa: CASSSAGQGVWNSPLHF
v_gene: TRBV15; CDR3aa: CATSRVRNTEAFF
v_gene: TRBV20-1; CDR3aa: CSAGPNTQYF
v_gene: TRBV4-1; CDR3aa: CASSRDIGDTDTQYF
v_gene: TRBV7-3; CDR3aa: CASSLGGDTSNYGYTF
v_gene: TRBV3-1/TRBV3-2; CDR3aa: CASSQVREQFF
v_gene: TRBV18; CDR3aa: CASSPPSGQWGNTIYF
v_gene: TRBV29-1; CDR3aa: CSVLPGSGGTDTQYF
v_gene: TRBV7-2; CDR3aa: CASSFFGGRNTEAFF
v_gene: TRBV27; CDR3aa: CASSPLRSGVQYYNEQFF